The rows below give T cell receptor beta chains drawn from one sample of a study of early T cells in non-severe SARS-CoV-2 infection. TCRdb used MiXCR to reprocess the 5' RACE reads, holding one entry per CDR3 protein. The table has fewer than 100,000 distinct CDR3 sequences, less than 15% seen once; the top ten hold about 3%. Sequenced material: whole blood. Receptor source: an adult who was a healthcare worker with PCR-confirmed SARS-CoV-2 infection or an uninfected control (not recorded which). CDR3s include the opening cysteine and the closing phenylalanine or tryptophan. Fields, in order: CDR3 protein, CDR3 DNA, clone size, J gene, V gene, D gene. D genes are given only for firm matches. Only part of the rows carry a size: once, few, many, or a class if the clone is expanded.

CDR3aa: CSARDVSGTSGRVLEQYF
CDR3nt: TGCAGTGCTAGAGATGTTTCCGGGACTAGCGGGAGAGTTCTCGAGCAGTACTTC
abundance: few
j_gene: TRBJ2-7
v_gene: TRBV20-1
d_gene: TRBD2

CDR3aa: CASSLEGSPQHF
CDR3nt: TGTGCCAGCAGTTTGGAAGGGTCGCCCCAGCATTTT
abundance: many
j_gene: TRBJ1-5
v_gene: TRBV12-3/TRBV12-4
d_gene: .

CDR3aa: CASSGRTAILSYEQYF
CDR3nt: TGTGCCAGCAGTGGCCGGACAGCCATCCTCTCCTACGAGCAGTACTTC
abundance: many
j_gene: TRBJ2-7
v_gene: TRBV6-1
d_gene: .

CDR3aa: CASSYSGQSNQPQHF
CDR3nt: TGTGCCAGCAGTTACTCGGGACAGAGCAATCAGCCCCAGCATTTT
abundance: many
j_gene: TRBJ1-5
v_gene: TRBV6-5
d_gene: TRBD1

CDR3aa: CAWNRGGNTEAFF
CDR3nt: TGTGCCTGGAATAGGGGGGGCAACACTGAAGCTTTCTTT
abundance: few
j_gene: TRBJ1-1
v_gene: TRBV30
d_gene: .

CDR3aa: CAISGLSDADTQYF
CDR3nt: TGTGCCATCAGTGGGCTTAGCGACGCAGATACGCAGTATTTT
abundance: .
j_gene: TRBJ2-3
v_gene: TRBV10-3
d_gene: .

CDR3aa: CSVGSGTPGDTIYF
CDR3nt: TGCAGCGTTGGCTCCGGGACTCCGGGGGACACCATATATTTT
abundance: .
j_gene: TRBJ1-3
v_gene: TRBV29-1
d_gene: .

CDR3aa: CSPGQGHEQYF
CDR3nt: TGCAGTCCGGGACAGGGCCACGAGCAGTACTTC
abundance: few
j_gene: TRBJ2-7
v_gene: TRBV20-1
d_gene: TRBD1

CDR3aa: CASRTGVNYGYTF
CDR3nt: TGTGCCAGCAGGACAGGAGTTAACTATGGCTACACCTTC
abundance: .
j_gene: TRBJ1-2
v_gene: TRBV28
d_gene: .

CDR3aa: CSAGRVGTEAFF
CDR3nt: TGCAGTGCCGGGAGAGTGGGCACTGAAGCTTTCTTT
abundance: many
j_gene: TRBJ1-1
v_gene: TRBV20-1
d_gene: .

CDR3aa: CASSPNRGSENTIYF
CDR3nt: TGTGCCAGCTCACCGAACAGGGGGTCTGAAAACACCATATATTTT
abundance: .
j_gene: TRBJ1-3
v_gene: TRBV18
d_gene: TRBD1

CDR3aa: CASSQSAEGALVGQPQHF
CDR3nt: TGCGCCAGCAGTCAATCGGCGGAGGGGGCATTGGTAGGACAGCCCCAGCATTTT
abundance: many
j_gene: TRBJ1-5
v_gene: TRBV23-1
d_gene: TRBD1

CDR3aa: CASSLSSYRIKADTGELFF
CDR3nt: TGTGCCAGCAGTTTAAGTTCCTACAGGATAAAGGCGGACACCGGGGAGCTGTTTTTT
abundance: many
j_gene: TRBJ2-2
v_gene: TRBV27
d_gene: .

CDR3aa: CASRLVPRGDRLRPQHF
CDR3nt: TGTGCAAGTCGCTTAGTCCCTAGGGGGGACCGGCTCAGGCCCCAGCATTTT
abundance: few
j_gene: TRBJ1-5
v_gene: TRBV12-2
d_gene: .

CDR3aa: CASSQDGTSGGRSYEQYF
CDR3nt: TGTGCCAGCAGCCAAGATGGGACTAGCGGAGGTCGCTCCTACGAGCAGTACTTC
abundance: many
j_gene: TRBJ2-7
v_gene: TRBV4-2
d_gene: TRBD2

CDR3aa: CSARPFRSGMNYEQYF
CDR3nt: TGCAGTGCTAGACCCTTCCGTAGCGGGATGAACTACGAGCAGTACTTC
abundance: many
j_gene: TRBJ2-7
v_gene: TRBV20-1
d_gene: TRBD2

CDR3aa: CSAIAAGKNIQYF
CDR3nt: TGCAGTGCTATTGCAGCAGGCAAAAACATTCAGTACTTC
abundance: few
j_gene: TRBJ2-4
v_gene: TRBV20-1
d_gene: .

CDR3aa: CASSFGPNNQPQHF
CDR3nt: TGTGCCAGCAGCTTTGGACCGAACAATCAGCCCCAGCATTTT
abundance: .
j_gene: TRBJ1-5
v_gene: TRBV7-9
d_gene: .

CDR3aa: CSCWTGEDTEAFF
CDR3nt: TGCAGCTGCTGGACAGGGGAGGACACTGAAGCTTTCTTT
abundance: few
j_gene: TRBJ1-1
v_gene: TRBV29-1
d_gene: TRBD1

CDR3aa: CASSRRTGNTEAFF
CDR3nt: TGCGCCAGCAGCCGCCGGACAGGGAACACTGAAGCTTTCTTT
abundance: many
j_gene: TRBJ1-1
v_gene: TRBV4-1
d_gene: TRBD1

CDR3aa: CASSLGQNTDTQYF
CDR3nt: TGTGCCAGCAGCTTGGGACAAAACACAGATACGCAGTATTTT
abundance: few
j_gene: TRBJ2-3
v_gene: TRBV7-2
d_gene: .

CDR3aa: CAIGADYNSPLHF
CDR3nt: TGTGCCATCGGGGCCGACTATAATTCACCCCTCCACTTT
abundance: .
j_gene: TRBJ1-6
v_gene: TRBV28
d_gene: .

CDR3aa: CASRDRVRPYGYTF
CDR3nt: TGTGCCAGCAGGGACAGGGTTCGTCCCTATGGCTACACCTTC
abundance: .
j_gene: TRBJ1-2
v_gene: TRBV6-5
d_gene: TRBD1

CDR3aa: CASSLGTEAFF
CDR3nt: TGTGCCAGCAGTTTGGGCACTGAAGCTTTCTTT
abundance: few
j_gene: TRBJ1-1
v_gene: TRBV28
d_gene: .

CDR3aa: CASTMNLQGSNYGYTF
CDR3nt: TGTGCCAGCACCATGAACTTACAGGGTTCTAACTATGGCTACACCTTC
abundance: many
j_gene: TRBJ1-2
v_gene: TRBV11-2
d_gene: .

CDR3aa: CASSPRRGEQFF
CDR3nt: TGTGCCAGCTCACCACGGCGTGGCGAGCAGTTCTTC
abundance: many
j_gene: TRBJ2-1
v_gene: TRBV18
d_gene: .

CDR3aa: CASSSRQGIETQYF
CDR3nt: TGTGCCAGCAGTTCCAGACAGGGGATAGAGACCCAGTACTTC
abundance: many
j_gene: TRBJ2-5
v_gene: TRBV12-3/TRBV12-4
d_gene: TRBD1

CDR3aa: CSAQQAAHQETQYF
CDR3nt: TGCAGTGCTCAACAGGCCGCACACCAAGAGACCCAGTACTTC
abundance: .
j_gene: TRBJ2-5
v_gene: TRBV20-1
d_gene: .

CDR3aa: CASSQEHWGSLREQYF
CDR3nt: TGTGCCAGCAGCCAAGAACATTGGGGGTCTTTACGCGAGCAGTACTTC
abundance: .
j_gene: TRBJ2-7
v_gene: TRBV14
d_gene: .